These 23 T cell receptor beta chains were all obtained from the same sample, sequenced in a study of T cells expressing NK-cell markers. TCRdb reprocessed the 5' RACE reads and reports one entry per CDR3 protein, with no DNA. The sample's table shows over 150,000 distinct CDR3 sequences. Specimen: blood T cells: a sorted CD56 or NKG2C T cell subset, CD4+ or CD8+ T cells, or bulk PBMC T cells (not recorded which). Source of these receptors: a woman between 50 and 59 years old in good health.

V gene TRBV7-9 combines with J gene TRBJ2-1; TCRdb gives TRBD1 as the D gene, but with no DNA this cannot be confirmed. This CDR3 contains 12 residues. CDR1 is SEHNR, CDR2 FQNEAQ, per germline (reference sequence). This CDR3 is CASRGVYNEQFF. Looking up the rest from reference TRBV7-9 and TRBJ2-1 gives the full variable domain: DTGVSQNPRHKITKRGQNVTFRCDPISEHNRLYWYRQTLGQGPEFLTYFQNEAQLEKSRLLSDRFSAERPKGSFSTLEIQRTEQGDSAMYLCASRGVYNEQFFGPGTRLTVL.

The chain combines TRBV3-1 with TRBJ2-7; TCRdb's assignment of TRBD1 cannot be checked, as there is no DNA. Germline V lookup: CDR1 LGHDT, CDR2 YNNKEL (reference sequence). The CDR3 is 14 residues long. The CDR3 loop is CASSQSWDRGEQYF.

V usage is TRBV20-1 and J usage is TRBJ2-1; with no DNA, the TCRdb D assignment of TRBD2 cannot be verified. The germline gives CDR1 DFQATT, CDR2 SNEGSKA (reference sequence). The CDR3 spans 17 residues. This CDR3 reads CSARDIISGRDYNEQFF.

The chain joins TRBV27 to TRBJ2-1; TCRdb designates TRBD2, a call that cannot be tested without DNA. Germline V gene sequence: CDR1 MNHEY, CDR2 SMNVEV (reference sequence). The CDR3 is 14 amino acids. This chain's CDR3 is CASSPGLAPKEQFF.

The V gene is TRBV7-6, the J gene TRBJ1-1; TCRdb's D call, TRBD1, is unchecked because there is no DNA. Per germline, CDR1 SGHVS and CDR2 FNYEAQ. The CDR3 has 16 amino acids. This CDR3 is CASSSIPGQGAKEAFF.

The chain employs TRBV20-1 and TRBJ2-3; TCRdb proposes TRBD1, but this gene call is untestable without DNA. This CDR3 contains 14 residues. Germline V gives CDR1 DFQATT, CDR2 SNEGSKA (reference sequence). CDR3 sequence: CSATDREGIDTQYF.

CDR3 residues: CASSLGIGAAGAYEQFF. The gene calls are TRBV5-1 and TRBJ2-1; checking the TCRdb D call of TRBD2 is not possible without DNA. This CDR3 has 17 residues. The germline V gene encodes CDR1 SGHRS and CDR2 YFSETQ.

The gene calls are TRBV20-1 and TRBJ2-1. CDR1 and CDR2 from the germline V gene are DFQATT and SNEGSKA (reference sequence). The CDR3 loop spans 13 amino acids. CDR3 sequence reads: CSASRELHNEQFF.

The genes are TRBV4-1 and TRBJ2-3; TCRdb indicates TRBD2, and absent DNA this call remains unverified. Germline CDR1 and CDR2: MGHRA and YSYEKL. The CDR3 sequence is 16 residues long. The CDR3 region is CASSQVLREFTDTQYF.

V gene TRBV6-4 combines with J gene TRBJ2-1; TCRdb calls TRBD1, which cannot be checked without DNA. This CDR3 region has 17 residues. CDR1 MRHNA and CDR2 SNTAGT come from the germline V gene. The CDR3 protein is CASSGRNRGTSYNEQFF.

This sequence joins TRBV7-6 and TRBJ2-6; with no DNA, the TCRdb D assignment of TRBD1 cannot be verified. CDR3 length: 16 amino acids. Per germline, CDR1 SGHVS and CDR2 FNYEAQ. The CDR3 loop is CASSLGGGPGANVLTF.

The chain couples TRBV5-6 to TRBJ1-1. This CDR3 region has 13 residues. The germline CDR1 and CDR2 sequences are SGHDT and YYEEEE. The CDR3 is CASSFISESEAFF.

The V gene is TRBV5-1, the J gene TRBJ2-5; the D gene TCRdb calls, TRBD1, cannot be checked with no DNA. This CDR3 is 17 amino acids long. CDR1 is SGHRS, CDR2 YFSETQ, per germline. The CDR3 sequence is CASSLARTGRVQETQYF.

The V call is TRBV27, the J call TRBJ2-1; checking the TCRdb D call of TRBD2 is not possible without DNA. CDR1 MNHEY and CDR2 SMNVEV come from the germline V gene (reference sequence). This CDR3 comprises 14 residues. The CDR3 sequence is CASSPHLGGNEQFF.

The CDR3 loop reads CASSLGSKNTEAFF. The chain carries TRBV5-1 and TRBJ1-1. Per germline, CDR1 SGHRS and CDR2 YFSETQ. The CDR3 is 14 residues long.

The chain recombines TRBV7-6 with TRBJ2-3; the TCRdb call, TRBD2, lacks DNA for checking. CDR3 length: 15 amino acids. Germline CDR1 SGHVS, CDR2 FNYEAQ. The CDR3: CASSSGLAGVDTQYF.

The J gene is TRBJ2-5, the V gene TRBV12-3 or TRBV12-4. This CDR3 spans 14 amino acids. The CDR3 region is CASSFHEPPETQYF.

CDR3: CASSKGSSYEQYF. V usage is TRBV6-5 and J usage is TRBJ2-7. Per the germline V gene, CDR1 is MNHEY and CDR2 is SVGAGI. The CDR3 consists of 13 residues.

The rearrangement links TRBV11-2 to TRBJ1-2. CDR1 is SGHAT and CDR2 is FQNNGV in the germline V gene. This CDR3 is 13 amino acids long. The chain's CDR3 is CASSPDVRYGYTF.

The V gene is TRBV4-1, the J gene TRBJ1-1. Germline-derived CDR1 and CDR2 are MGHRA and YSYEKL. The CDR3 consists of 17 residues. This CDR3 reads CASSQFGQSSRSTEAFF.

This sequence joins TRBV7-3 and TRBJ2-1; absent DNA, TCRdb's TRBD2 call cannot be checked. The length of the CDR3 is 18 residues. Germline-derived CDR1 and CDR2 are SGHTA and FQGTGA. CDR3 sequence reads: CASSLFGSRDFTVNEQFF.

The chain is built from TRBV9 and TRBJ2-1; lacking DNA, the TRBD1 call made by TCRdb goes unchecked. This CDR3 has 17 residues. CDR1 is SGDLS and CDR2 is YYNGEE in the germline V gene. The CDR3 sequence is CASSVAGRTGGYNEQFF.

This chain joins TRBV5-1 and TRBJ2-7. This CDR3 region has 14 residues. Looked up from germline, CDR1 is SGHRS and CDR2 is YFSETQ. The CDR3 region is CASSLPGQSYEQYF.